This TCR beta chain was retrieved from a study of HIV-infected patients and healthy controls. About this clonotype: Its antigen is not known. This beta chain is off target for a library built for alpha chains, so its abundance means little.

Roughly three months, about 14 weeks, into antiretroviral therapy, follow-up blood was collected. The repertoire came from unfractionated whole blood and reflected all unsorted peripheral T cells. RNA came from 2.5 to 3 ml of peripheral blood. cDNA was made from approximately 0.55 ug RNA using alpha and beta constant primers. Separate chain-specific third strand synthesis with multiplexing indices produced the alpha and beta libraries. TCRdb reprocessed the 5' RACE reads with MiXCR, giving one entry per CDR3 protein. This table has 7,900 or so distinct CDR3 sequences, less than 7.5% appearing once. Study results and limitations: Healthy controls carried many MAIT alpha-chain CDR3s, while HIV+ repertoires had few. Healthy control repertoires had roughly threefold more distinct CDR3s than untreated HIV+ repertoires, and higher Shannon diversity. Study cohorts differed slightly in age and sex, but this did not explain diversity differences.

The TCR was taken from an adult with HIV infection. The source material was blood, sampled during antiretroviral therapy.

The CDR3 loop reads CASSPQTGYQETQYF. CDR3 DNA sequence: TGTGCCAGCTCACCACAGACAGGGTACCAAGAGACCCAGTACTTC. This chain connects TRBV18 to TRBJ2-5; TRBD1 aligns across 7 bases. J was trimmed by 0 bases and V by 1 base; bases with no gene match: 2. The germline V gene has CDR1 KGHSH and CDR2 LQKENI. CDR3 length equals 15 residues.